This TCR beta chain was observed in a study of tumor-infiltrating lymphocytes in primary liver carcinoma. Study information: Each participant had primary liver carcinoma, and surgical resection was the treatment. Read depth, roughly 3.5 to 7.13 million productive TCRbeta reads, did not differ significantly between tissues. Study results and caveats: Pairs of tumor regions overlapped more than tumor-adjacent and tumor-blood pairs did.

The CDR3 sequence is 15 residues long. Germline CDR1 SEHNR, CDR2 FQNEAQ (reference sequence). V lost 5 bases and J lost 5, with 17 bases in between. Of note for this clonotype: Its target is not known.

RNA isolated from unsorted whole blood supplied the blood RNA, with germline DNA also extracted. Patients were treatment-naive with chronic HBV infection. The researchers produced TCR beta cDNA from about 510 ng total RNA with a constant-region primer. Each TCR beta library was derived from three nested multiplex PCR rounds that employed slightly modified ARM-PCR. Running 10 cycles apiece, the first two PCR rounds relied on TRBV1-TRBV30 forward primers together with a C-beta reverse primer. TCRdb re-called the multiplex PCR reads through MiXCR, storing one row per CDR3 protein. The sample comprises approximately 300,000 distinct CDR3 sequences, over 55% of which are singletons, and approximately 9% rests with the top ten.

This chain joins TRBV7-9 and TRBJ2-3, with D unclear. The sequenced sample consisted of peripheral blood. The sequence was obtained from a man in his forties with primary liver carcinoma and hepatitis B virus infection. Here the CDR3 reads CASSPRSDFEDTQYF. Written as DNA, the CDR3 is TGTGCCAGCAGCCCGCGGAGTGACTTTGAAGATACGCAGTATTTT.